These T cell receptor beta chains were read from a single sample in a study of CD8 T cell repertoires and HIV-1 epitope variants. No cognate antigen is known for these TCRs. The assay was immunoSEQ multiplex PCR, and TCRdb's table has in-frame clones only and misses some. The sample yields 5,000 to 6,500 clones, 55% to 75% seen once. The specimen sequenced was cultured CD8+ T cells derived from PBMCs. These receptor sequences come from a male donor with HIV. CDR3s include the opening cysteine and the closing phenylalanine or tryptophan. D genes are given only for firm matches. Not every row has a clone size; where given, it reads once, few, many or a size class.

clone size: few; D gene: .; V gene: TRBV6-4; J gene: TRBJ1-2; CDR3 protein: CASSSRLTTF; CDR3 DNA: TGTGCCAGCAGTTCGCGGTTGACAACCTTC
clone size: .; D gene: .; V gene: TRBV10-2; J gene: TRBJ2-3; CDR3 protein: CASSDGNSESFTDTQYF; CDR3 DNA: TGCGCCAGCAGTGACGGGAATAGCGAGAGCTTCACAGATACGCAGTATTTT
clone size: few; D gene: TRBD2; V gene: TRBV6-5; J gene: TRBJ2-7; CDR3 protein: CASSQLAGVAYEQYF; CDR3 DNA: TGTGCCAGCAGTCAATTAGCGGGAGTGGCCTACGAGCAGTACTTC
clone size: .; D gene: .; V gene: TRBV7-2; J gene: TRBJ2-3; CDR3 protein: CASSLDGAQTQYF; CDR3 DNA: TGTGCCAGCAGCTTAGACGGGGCCCAGACGCAGTATTTT
clone size: .; D gene: .; V gene: TRBV2; J gene: TRBJ2-1; CDR3 protein: CASSVYQGYEQFF; CDR3 DNA: TGTGCCAGCAGCGTGTACCAGGGGTATGAGCAGTTCTTC
clone size: few; D gene: .; V gene: TRBV28; J gene: TRBJ1-1; CDR3 protein: CASGGEWAGTEAFF; CDR3 DNA: TGTGCCAGCGGTGGGGAGTGGGCAGGAACTGAAGCTTTCTTT
clone size: .; D gene: .; V gene: TRBV25-1; J gene: TRBJ2-1; CDR3 protein: CASSDWESSYNEQFF; CDR3 DNA: TGTGCCAGCAGTGACTGGGAAAGCTCCTACAATGAGCAGTTCTTC
clone size: .; D gene: TRBD1; V gene: TRBV28; J gene: TRBJ2-1; CDR3 protein: CASSETTGDGGSSYNEQFF; CDR3 DNA: TGTGCCAGCAGCGAAACGACAGGGGACGGGGGTAGCTCCTACAATGAGCAGTTCTTC
clone size: few; D gene: TRBD2; V gene: TRBV29-1; J gene: TRBJ2-1; CDR3 protein: CSVAAGELTYNEQFF; CDR3 DNA: TGCAGCGTTGCAGCGGGAGAACTCACTTACAATGAGCAGTTCTTC
clone size: .; D gene: .; V gene: TRBV6-5; J gene: TRBJ2-7; CDR3 protein: CASSSDVSAYEQYF; CDR3 DNA: TGTGCCAGCAGTTCAGATGTCTCGGCCTACGAGCAGTACTTC
clone size: once; D gene: .; V gene: TRBV7-6; J gene: TRBJ2-2; CDR3 protein: CASSVSIPGELFF; CDR3 DNA: TGTGCCAGCAGCGTCAGTATCCCCGGGGAGCTGTTTTTT
clone size: .; D gene: .; V gene: TRBV27; J gene: TRBJ2-2; CDR3 protein: CATSSGTWDTGELFF; CDR3 DNA: TGTGCCACGTCCTCCGGGACATGGGACACCGGGGAGCTGTTTTTT
clone size: few; D gene: .; V gene: TRBV6-5; J gene: TRBJ1-5; CDR3 protein: CASSYGTDHQPQHF; CDR3 DNA: TGTGCCAGCAGTTACGGGACGGACCATCAGCCCCAGCATTTT
clone size: .; D gene: TRBD1; V gene: TRBV6-5; J gene: TRBJ2-5; CDR3 protein: CASSNTGGRETQYF; CDR3 DNA: TGTGCCAGCAGTAATACAGGGGGGCGAGAGACCCAGTACTTC
clone size: .; D gene: .; V gene: TRBV9; J gene: TRBJ2-1; CDR3 protein: CASSIEQGTYNEQFF; CDR3 DNA: TGTGCCAGCAGCATAGAACAGGGAACCTACAATGAGCAGTTCTTC
clone size: once; D gene: TRBD1; V gene: TRBV7-6; J gene: TRBJ2-7; CDR3 protein: CASSLGQYLREQYF; CDR3 DNA: TGTGCCAGCAGCTTGGGACAGTACCTTCGTGAGCAGTACTTC
clone size: .; D gene: TRBD2; V gene: TRBV7-2; J gene: TRBJ2-2; CDR3 protein: CASSLSGGAGGELFF; CDR3 DNA: TGTGCCAGCAGCCTCAGCGGGGGGGCCGGCGGGGAGCTGTTTTTT
clone size: large; D gene: TRBD1; V gene: TRBV25-1; J gene: TRBJ2-7; CDR3 protein: CASSSDRWDRETYEQYF; CDR3 DNA: TGTGCCAGCAGTAGTGACCGATGGGACAGGGAAACCTACGAGCAGTACTTC
clone size: .; D gene: .; V gene: TRBV28; J gene: TRBJ1-3; CDR3 protein: CASSPIGGSGNTIYF; CDR3 DNA: TGTGCCAGCAGTCCTATTGGGGGTTCTGGAAACACCATATATTTT
clone size: .; D gene: TRBD1; V gene: TRBV4-1; J gene: TRBJ2-3; CDR3 protein: CASSPGTDPKPSTDTQYF; CDR3 DNA: TGCGCCAGCAGCCCGGGGACAGATCCGAAACCTAGCACAGATACGCAGTATTTT
clone size: few; D gene: .; V gene: TRBV11-2; J gene: TRBJ2-2; CDR3 protein: CASSLTPNTGELFF; CDR3 DNA: TGTGCCAGCAGCCTAACTCCGAACACCGGGGAGCTGTTTTTT
clone size: .; D gene: .; V gene: TRBV7-2; J gene: TRBJ2-7; CDR3 protein: CASSFDWSSYEQYF; CDR3 DNA: TGTGCCAGCAGCTTTGACTGGAGCTCCTACGAGCAGTACTTC
clone size: .; D gene: .; V gene: TRBV10-3; J gene: TRBJ1-1; CDR3 protein: CAISEGGTAEAFF; CDR3 DNA: TGTGCCATCAGTGAGGGAGGGACCGCCGAAGCTTTCTTT